These 8 T cell receptor beta chains came from one sample sequenced in a study of blood T cell repertoires in COVID-19. Sequenced by immunoSEQ multiplex PCR; TCRdb stores in-frame clones only, minus some. The sample yields 200,000 to 250,000 clones, less than 90% seen once. Sample: PBMCs or T cells enriched from blood (not recorded which). Receptor source: a woman aged 40 to 55 who had recovered from COVID-19.

The chain is built from TRBV21-1 and TRBJ2-7; the table's TRBD2 call for D was not verified on the DNA. TRBV21-1 is labeled a pseudogene. The CDR3 length is 21 residues. For the CDR3, the DNA is TGTGCCAGCAGCAAAAGGCCTATGGGGACTAGCAGCATCTACAGCTCCTACGAGCAGTACGTC. As protein: CASSKRPMGTSSIYSSYEQYV.

This chain connects TRBV11-3 to TRBJ2-3; 11 nucleotides match TRBD2. The ends lost 5 bases at V and 3 bases at J; junction bases unmatched: 4. This CDR3 has 15 amino acids. Germline V gives CDR1 SGHNT, CDR2 YENEEA. The CDR3 region is CASSKRTSGTDTQYF. The DNA for the CDR3 is TGTGCCAGCAGCAAACGGACTAGCGGGACAGATACGCAGTATTTT.

The chain links TRBV6-7 to TRBJ1-1; perhaps TRBD1 as D (5 bases). TRBV6-7 is an open reading frame, and its role is uncertain. The V end was cut by 2 bases, the J end by 1 base, with 17 bases between. The CDR3 is made up of 17 amino acids. The CDR3 region is CASSYRPHRDRNTEAFF. CDR3 nucleotide sequence: TGTGCCAGCAGTTACCGACCTCACCGAGACAGGAACACTGAAGCTTTCTTT.

This clone was observed a few times. The V call is TRBV7-3, the J call TRBJ1-2; weak D call: TRBD1 (6 bases). The CDR3 runs 14 residues. Germline CDR1 and CDR2: SGHTA and FQGTGA. V was pared by 5 bases and J by 7 bases, with 17 bases between. The CDR3 sequence is CASSPTGSWGGYTF. The DNA for the CDR3 is TGTGCCAGCAGCCCAACAGGGTCCTGGGGTGGCTACACCTTC.

The genes are TRBV12-3 or TRBV12-4 and TRBJ1-1; no firm D call. This CDR3 comprises 13 residues. Trimming cost V 6 bases and J 3 bases, with 11 bases left between them. DNA of the CDR3: TGTGCCAGCAGCTCCCTGGCGGACACTGAAGCTTTCTTT. It is translated as CASSSLADTEAFF.

The chain joins TRBV5-5 to TRBJ2-1; D unclear. Trimming stripped 4 bases from V and 3 bases from J, with 17 bases between. The V gene's germline CDR1 is SGHKS and CDR2 YYEKEE (reference sequence). The CDR3 totals 16 residues. CDR3 coding DNA: TGTGCCAGCAGCCCAGCTCGGCGGAGCCTCTACAATGAGCAGTTCTTC. The encoded protein is CASSPARRSLYNEQFF.

The genes are TRBV6-2 or TRBV6-3 and TRBJ2-7; D call uncertain. Trimming pared 0 bases from V and 0 bases from J, leaving 12 bases between. This CDR3 is built from 16 residues. CDR1 is MNHEY, CDR2 SVGEGT, per germline. The CDR3 is CASSYSGGSRSYEQYV. The CDR3 nucleotides are TGTGCCAGCAGTTACTCTGGCGGTTCTCGCTCCTACGAGCAGTACGTC.

The chain links TRBV27 to TRBJ2-3, with 10 bases matching TRBD1. The CDR3 extends over 15 amino acids. CDR1 and CDR2 (germline): MNHEY, SMNVEV (reference sequence). V was pared by 8 bases and J by 5 bases, with 10 bases of the junction left unmatched. Here the CDR3 reads CASYSRQGAIDTQYF. CDR3 sequence (DNA): TGTGCCAGCTATTCCCGACAGGGGGCAATAGATACGCAGTATTTT.